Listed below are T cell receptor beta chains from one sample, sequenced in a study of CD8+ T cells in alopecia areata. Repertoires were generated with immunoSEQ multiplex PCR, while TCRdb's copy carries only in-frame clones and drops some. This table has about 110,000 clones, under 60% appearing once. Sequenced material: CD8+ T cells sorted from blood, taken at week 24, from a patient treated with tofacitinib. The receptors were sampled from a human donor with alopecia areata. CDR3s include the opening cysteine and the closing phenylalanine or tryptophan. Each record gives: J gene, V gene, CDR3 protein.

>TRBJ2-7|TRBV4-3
CASSQVKAATYEQYF
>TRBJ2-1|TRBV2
CASCPGGYNEQFF
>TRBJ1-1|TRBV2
CASRWRDTEAFF
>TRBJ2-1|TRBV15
CATGGLPGDNEQFF
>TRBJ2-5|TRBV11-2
CASSPPGWETQYF
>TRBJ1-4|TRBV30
CAYGQGGDAPFF
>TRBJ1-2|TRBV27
CASSLDRTYGYTF
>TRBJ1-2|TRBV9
CASSVGDFYGYTF
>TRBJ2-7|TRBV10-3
CAISESETGEYEQYF
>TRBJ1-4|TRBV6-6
CASSPRGQGYEKLFF
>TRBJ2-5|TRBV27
CASALVGAKETQYF
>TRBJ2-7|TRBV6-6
CASSYTAGRIPYEQYF
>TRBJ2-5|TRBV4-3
CASSQDWTGKVGETQYF
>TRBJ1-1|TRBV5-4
CASSLDQVDEAFF
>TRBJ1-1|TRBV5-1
CASREGLTEAFF
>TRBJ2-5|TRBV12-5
CASGLVSGQPQETQYF
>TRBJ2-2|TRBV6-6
CASSIVRGADTGELFF
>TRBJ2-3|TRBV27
CASSPRTGSTDTQYF
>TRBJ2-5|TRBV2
CASSFKRGSLQETQYF
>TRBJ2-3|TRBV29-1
CSVGGQGGSTDTQYF
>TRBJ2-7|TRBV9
CASSDGTPLGEQYF
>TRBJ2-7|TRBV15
CATSRADGTYEQYF
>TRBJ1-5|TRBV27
CASSPSSGGKIFPQHF
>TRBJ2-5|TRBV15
CATSRPPFETQYF
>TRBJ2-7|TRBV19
CASSPGQGGEQYF
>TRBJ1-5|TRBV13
CASSSRSLANQPQHF
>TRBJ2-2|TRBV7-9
CASSLEGSANTGELFF
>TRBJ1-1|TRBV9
CASSVVEGTEAFF
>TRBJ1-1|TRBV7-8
CASSPLVSKNTEAFF
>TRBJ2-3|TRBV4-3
CASSLHRRTDTQYF
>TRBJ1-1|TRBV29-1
CSVPSWGTEAFF
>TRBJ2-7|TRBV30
CAWSVGGGGDEQYF